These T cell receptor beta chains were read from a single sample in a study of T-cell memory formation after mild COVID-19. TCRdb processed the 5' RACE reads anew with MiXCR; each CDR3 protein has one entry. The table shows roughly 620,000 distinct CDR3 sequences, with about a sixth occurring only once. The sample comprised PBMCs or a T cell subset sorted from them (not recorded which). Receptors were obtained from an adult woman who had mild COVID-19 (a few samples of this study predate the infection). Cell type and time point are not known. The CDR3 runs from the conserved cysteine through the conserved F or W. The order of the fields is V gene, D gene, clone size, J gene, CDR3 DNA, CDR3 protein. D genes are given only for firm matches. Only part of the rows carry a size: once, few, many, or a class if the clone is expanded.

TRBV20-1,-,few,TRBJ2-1,TGCAGTGCTAGAGCTCCAGTCGGTGAGCAGTTCTTC,CSARAPVGEQFF
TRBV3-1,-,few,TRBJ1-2,TGTGCCAGCAGCCAAGTGGAGGCTCGTGGCTACACCTTC,CASSQVEARGYTF
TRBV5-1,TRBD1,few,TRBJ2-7,TGCGCCAGCATCTTGGCGACCGGGACAGGGGCCTCCTACGAGCAGTACTTC,CASILATGTGASYEQYF
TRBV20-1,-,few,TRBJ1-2,TGCAGTGCTAGAGTTGTGGGCTCTCTGGGCCTCCTCCGGGGCTACACCTTC,CSARVVGSLGLLRGYTF
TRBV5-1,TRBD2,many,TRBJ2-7,TGCGCCAGCAGCTGGGGCGGGAGGGCCATCTACGAGCAGTACTTC,CASSWGGRAIYEQYF
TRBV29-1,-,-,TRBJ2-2,TGCAGCGTTGAGACGCGGGCCGGGGAGCTGTTTTTT,CSVETRAGELFF
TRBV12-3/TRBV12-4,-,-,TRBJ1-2,TGTGCCAGCAGTAGGGGCTTTAACTATGGCTACACCTTC,CASSRGFNYGYTF
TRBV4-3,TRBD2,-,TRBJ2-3,TGCGCCAGCAGCCAAGATCGAGCGGGAGGGCCAGGAGATACGCAGTATTTT,CASSQDRAGGPGDTQYF
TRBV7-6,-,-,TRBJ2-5,TGTGCCAGCAGCCCAAGGAATGTTGTAGAGACCCAGTACTTC,CASSPRNVVETQYF
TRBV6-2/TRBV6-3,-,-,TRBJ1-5,TGTGCCAGCAGTTACTTGCCTGGGCAGCCCCAGCATTTT,CASSYLPGQPQHF
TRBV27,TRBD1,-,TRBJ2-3,TGTGCCAGCAGTTTAAATCAGGGGGAAGATACGCAGTATTTT,CASSLNQGEDTQYF
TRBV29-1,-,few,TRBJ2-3,TGCAGCGTTGGTGTGGGGGCACGATTCACAGATACGCAGTATTTT,CSVGVGARFTDTQYF
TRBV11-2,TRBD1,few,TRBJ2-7,TGTGCCAGCAGCCTCCGGGACAGGGGCGCGGTGGAGCAGTACTTC,CASSLRDRGAVEQYF
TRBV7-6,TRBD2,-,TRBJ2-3,TGTGCCAGCAGATCGCTAGCGGGGTACACAGATACGCAGTATTTT,CASRSLAGYTDTQYF
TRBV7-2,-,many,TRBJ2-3,TGTGCCAGCAGCTTAGTCGGCGGCACAGATACGCAGTATTTT,CASSLVGGTDTQYF
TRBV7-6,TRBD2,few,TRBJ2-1,TGTGCCAGCAGCTTGACTAGCGGGATTGTAGTAAATGAGCAGTTCTTC,CASSLTSGIVVNEQFF
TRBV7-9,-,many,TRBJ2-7,TGTGCCAGCAGGCCAGTAGGGGGACACGGCTACGAGCAGTACTTC,CASRPVGGHGYEQYF
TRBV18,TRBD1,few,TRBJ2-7,TGTGCCAGCTCACCATCGGCCGGGACAGGGGATTGGTACGAGCAGTACTTC,CASSPSAGTGDWYEQYF
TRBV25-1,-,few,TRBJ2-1,TGTGCCAGCAGTGTAGGAGGGGATGAGCAGTTCTTC,CASSVGGDEQFF
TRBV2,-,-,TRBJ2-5,TGTGCCAGCAAGGAAGCAGCGACACAAGAGACCCAGTACTTC,CASKEAATQETQYF
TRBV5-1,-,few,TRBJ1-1,TGCGCCAGTACCCTGTCGGGGGGGGAAGCTTTCTTT,CASTLSGGEAFF
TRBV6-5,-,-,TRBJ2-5,TGTGCCAGCAGTTACTCCTTAGGGCCGGAGACCCAGTACTTC,CASSYSLGPETQYF
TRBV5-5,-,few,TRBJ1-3,TGTGCCAGCAGCTTAAATCCAGGACGAAACACCATATATTTT,CASSLNPGRNTIYF
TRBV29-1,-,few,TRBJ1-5,TGCAGCGTTGGACAACGCAATCAGCCCCAGCATTTT,CSVGQRNQPQHF
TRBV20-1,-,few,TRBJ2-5,TGCAGTGCTAGAGATCCAAGCATAGTATCGGAGACCCAGTACTTC,CSARDPSIVSETQYF
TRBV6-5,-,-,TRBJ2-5,TGTGCCAGCAGTTACTCGAGTGGTGGGGAGACCCAGTACTTC,CASSYSSGGETQYF
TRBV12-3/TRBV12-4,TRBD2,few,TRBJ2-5,TGTGCCAGCAGTAAGACTAGCGGGGGGAGAAGTGAGACCCAGTACTTC,CASSKTSGGRSETQYF
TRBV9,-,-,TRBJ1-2,TGTGCCAGCAGCGTAGTGGTCGTCAGAGAGAACTATGGCTACACCTTC,CASSVVVVRENYGYTF
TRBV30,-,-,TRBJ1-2,TGTGCCTGGAGTGCTCGGGCAGAAATCTATGGCTACACCTTC,CAWSARAEIYGYTF
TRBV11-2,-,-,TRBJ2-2,TGTGCCAGCAGCTTAGTAACAGGAGCGGTCAACACCGGGGAGCTGTTTTTT,CASSLVTGAVNTGELFF
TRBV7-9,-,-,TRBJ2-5,TGTGCCAGCAGCTTAGTCTTGTCAGGGGTAGAGACCCAGTACTTC,CASSLVLSGVETQYF
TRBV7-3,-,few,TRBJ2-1,TGTGCCAGCAGCTTATCCAACGCGGATGAGCAGTTCTTC,CASSLSNADEQFF
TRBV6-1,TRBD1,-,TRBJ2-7,TGTGCCAGCAGTGAAGACAGGGGACAGCAGTACTTC,CASSEDRGQQYF
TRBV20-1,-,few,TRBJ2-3,TGCAGTGCTAGAGATGGACTCCACACAGATACGCAGTATTTT,CSARDGLHTDTQYF
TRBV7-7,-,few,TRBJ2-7,TGTGCTAGCAGCTTCTCCGGGGGGCGCCCGGACGAGCAGTACTTC,CASSFSGGRPDEQYF
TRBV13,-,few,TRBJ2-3,TGTGCCAGCAGCTTAGGACTAGTAGCCGCTTCAGGGACAGATACGCAGTATTTT,CASSLGLVAASGTDTQYF
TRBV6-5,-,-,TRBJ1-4,TGTGCCAGCAACCCCGGAGGGGAGGAAAAACTGTTTTTT,CASNPGGEEKLFF
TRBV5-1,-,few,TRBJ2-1,TGCGCCAGCTCGAACGTGCCCAGGTCCTACAATGAGCAGTTCTTC,CASSNVPRSYNEQFF
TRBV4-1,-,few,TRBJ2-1,TGCGCCAGCAGCCAAGAGGCGGCCGAGGGGAATGAGCAGTTCTTC,CASSQEAAEGNEQFF
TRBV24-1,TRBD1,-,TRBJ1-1,TGTGCCACCAGTGATTGGGACAGGGCAGGAGGTGAAGCTTTCTTT,CATSDWDRAGGEAFF
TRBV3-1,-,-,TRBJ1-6,TGTGCCAGCAGCCAAGAAGGATCGGTGTTTGGTAATTCACCCCTCCACTTT,CASSQEGSVFGNSPLHF
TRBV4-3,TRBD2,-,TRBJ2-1,TGCGCCAGCAGCCTTCACGGGAGGGGTTACAATGAGCAGTTCTTC,CASSLHGRGYNEQFF
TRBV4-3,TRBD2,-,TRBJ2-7,TGCGCCAGCAGCCAAGAGTCCCCAAAAGCGGGAGTTCACGAGCAGTACTTC,CASSQESPKAGVHEQYF
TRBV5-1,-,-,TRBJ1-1,TGCGCCAGCAGCTTTCAAGTCACTGGCACTGAAGCTTTCTTT,CASSFQVTGTEAFF
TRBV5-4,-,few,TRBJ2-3,TGTGCCAGCAGCTCTCCCCCTTACACAGATACGCAGTATTTT,CASSSPPYTDTQYF
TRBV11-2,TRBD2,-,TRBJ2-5,TGTGCCAGCAGCTCTCTAGGCGGGGGGGCCGTAAAGACCCAGTACTTC,CASSSLGGGAVKTQYF
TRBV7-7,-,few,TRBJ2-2,TGTGCTAGCCGACTTTCAGCACAGAACACCGGGGAGCTGTTTTTT,CASRLSAQNTGELFF
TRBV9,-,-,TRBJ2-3,TGTGCCAGCAGCGAGCCATGGGGCACAGATACGCAGTATTTT,CASSEPWGTDTQYF
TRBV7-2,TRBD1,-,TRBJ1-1,TGTGCCAGCAGCCTCGGACAGGTACACACTGAAGCTTTCTTT,CASSLGQVHTEAFF
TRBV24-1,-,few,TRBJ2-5,TGTGCCACCAGTGATAGGCCGGGACGGAGGATCCAAGAGACCCAGTACTTC,CATSDRPGRRIQETQYF
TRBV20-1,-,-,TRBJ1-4,TGCAGTGCTAGACTGACTGGGGCTAATGAAAAACTGTTTTTT,CSARLTGANEKLFF
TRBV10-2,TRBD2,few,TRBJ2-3,TGCGCCAGCAGTGAAGGGGCGGTGGTAGCGGGAGTTGATACGCAGTATTTT,CASSEGAVVAGVDTQYF
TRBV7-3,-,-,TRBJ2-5,TGTGCCAGCAGCCCCGACAGGTGGGAAGAGACCCAGTACTTC,CASSPDRWEETQYF
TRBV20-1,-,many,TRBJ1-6,TGCAGTGCTAGGTTGGGGGGGAGTTCACCCCTCCACTTT,CSARLGGSSPLHF
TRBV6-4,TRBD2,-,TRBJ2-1,TGTGCCAGCAGTGAGACTAGCGGGGGGCTTAATGAGCAGTTCTTC,CASSETSGGLNEQFF
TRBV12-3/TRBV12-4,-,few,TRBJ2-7,TGTGCCAGCAGTTTAGCGCTAAGGGTCGAGCAGTACTTC,CASSLALRVEQYF
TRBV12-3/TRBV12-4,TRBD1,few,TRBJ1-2,TGTGCCAGCAGCATTCCCGGGACAGGGGGCAACTATGGCTACACCTTC,CASSIPGTGGNYGYTF